This TCR beta chain is drawn from a study of blood T cell repertoires in COVID-19. Study details: The study drew acute and convalescent COVID-19 samples from the United States, Italy and Spain. In each case, the material was cDNA or gDNA derived from T cells, B-cell-depleted T cells, or PBMCs.

Original processing notes: Cell counts per sample came from amplifying reference gene primers. Profiling relied on immunoSEQ multiplex PCR, and the TCRdb table lists in-frame clones only, not all of them. V, J and clone size were drawn from that table, and D and trimming were deduced from the DNA. Of about 300,000 clones listed, 70% to 90% are singletons. V gave up 3 bases and J gave up 3 bases, with 9 bases separating them. This CDR3 is 13 amino acids long. Germline-derived CDR1 and CDR2 are SNHLY and FYNNEI. This clonotype was sampled from a man aged 18 to 30 who had recovered from COVID-19. The sample taken for sequencing was peripheral blood. The gene calls are TRBV2 and TRBJ2-7; D is unresolved. CDR3 loop: CASSEASIYEQYF. Here the CDR3 DNA reads TGTGCCAGCAGTGAGGCTTCGATCTACGAGCAGTACTTC.